A selection of T cell receptor beta chains follows, all from one sample in a study of T cells in Graves' hyperthyroidism and ophthalmopathy. TCRdb redid the calling of the multiplex PCR reads with MiXCR, one entry per CDR3 protein. The table includes approximately 710,000 distinct CDR3 sequences, 15% to 20% detected once. Sequenced: blood. The receptors stem from a man in his forties or fifties with Graves' hyperthyroidism. CDR3s include the opening cysteine and the closing phenylalanine or tryptophan. D genes are given only for firm matches. Rows give clone size only sometimes, using once, few, many, or a class for an expanded clone.

D: TRBD2
size: many
J: TRBJ2-1
V: TRBV7-9
CDR3: CASSLARRLAGDNEQFF
DNA: TGTGCCAGCAGCTTAGCCCGTAGGCTAGCGGGAGACAATGAGCAGTTCTTC

D: -
size: -
J: TRBJ2-7
V: TRBV19
CDR3: CASSLQGNIDEQYF
DNA: TGTGCCAGTAGCCTACAGGGTAATATCGACGAGCAGTACTTC

D: TRBD1
size: many
J: TRBJ2-7
V: TRBV2
CDR3: CASSDKGQGSDEQYF
DNA: TGTGCCAGCAGTGATAAGGGACAGGGGTCGGACGAGCAGTACTTC

D: TRBD1
size: many
J: TRBJ1-4
V: TRBV15
CDR3: CATSSPRDRPATNEKLFF
DNA: TGTGCCACCAGCAGCCCCCGGGACAGACCCGCAACTAATGAAAAACTGTTTTTT

D: TRBD2
size: many
J: TRBJ2-1
V: TRBV28
CDR3: CASSLMGYLADGYNEQFF
DNA: TGTGCCAGCAGTTTAATGGGATATCTAGCGGACGGCTACAATGAGCAGTTCTTC

D: TRBD1
size: many
J: TRBJ1-5
V: TRBV12-3/TRBV12-4
CDR3: CASSSQGAGFQPQHF
DNA: TGTGCCAGCAGCTCACAGGGGGCAGGGTTTCAGCCCCAGCATTTT

D: TRBD2
size: few
J: TRBJ2-3
V: TRBV6-2/TRBV6-3
CDR3: CASSYGPSGASTDTQYF
DNA: TGTGCCAGCAGTTACGGTCCTAGCGGTGCTAGCACAGATACGCAGTATTTT

D: -
size: -
J: TRBJ2-1
V: TRBV9
CDR3: CASSVASINEQFF
DNA: TGTGCCAGCAGCGTAGCGAGCATTAATGAGCAGTTCTTC

D: TRBD2
size: many
J: TRBJ2-1
V: TRBV24-1
CDR3: CATSDPSTSGLYNEQFF
DNA: TGTGCCACCAGTGATCCTTCAACTAGCGGGCTATACAATGAGCAGTTCTTC

D: -
size: many
J: TRBJ2-7
V: TRBV10-3
CDR3: CAINRDGTAYEQYF
DNA: TGTGCCATCAATAGGGACGGAACAGCCTACGAGCAGTACTTC

D: -
size: many
J: TRBJ2-1
V: TRBV12-3/TRBV12-4
CDR3: CASSFLSLSGWQFF
DNA: TGTGCCAGCAGTTTTTTGAGTTTGAGCGGCTGGCAGTTCTTC

D: TRBD2
size: -
J: TRBJ2-5
V: TRBV6-2/TRBV6-3
CDR3: CASSYDTSGRRETQYF
DNA: TGTGCCAGCAGTTACGATACTAGCGGGAGGCGGGAGACCCAGTACTTC

D: TRBD2
size: many
J: TRBJ2-5
V: TRBV10-3
CDR3: CAIRFELAGAETQYF
DNA: TGTGCCATCAGATTTGAGCTAGCGGGAGCAGAGACCCAGTACTTC

D: TRBD1
size: few
J: TRBJ2-7
V: TRBV13
CDR3: CASSLGQLGYEQYF
DNA: TGTGCCAGCAGCTTGGGACAGTTGGGATACGAGCAGTACTTC

D: TRBD1
size: -
J: TRBJ1-6
V: TRBV29-1
CDR3: CSVGTGGDSPLHF
DNA: TGCAGCGTTGGGACAGGGGGGGATTCACCCCTCCACTTT

D: -
size: -
J: TRBJ2-5
V: TRBV19
CDR3: CASRGVQETQYF
DNA: TGTGCCAGTAGGGGAGTACAAGAGACCCAGTACTTC

D: TRBD1
size: few
J: TRBJ1-1
V: TRBV24-1
CDR3: CATSDHGQGRLAEAFF
DNA: TGTGCCACCAGTGACCACGGACAGGGCCGTCTAGCTGAAGCTTTCTTT

D: -
size: -
J: TRBJ1-1
V: TRBV3-1
CDR3: CASSSTKTRAAFF
DNA: TGTGCCAGCAGCTCCACCAAGACCAGGGCGGCTTTCTTT

D: -
size: few
J: TRBJ1-2
V: TRBV27
CDR3: CASSLSGPKGYTF
DNA: TGTGCCAGCAGTTTATCCGGACCAAAAGGATACACCTTC

D: -
size: many
J: TRBJ1-1
V: TRBV10-3
CDR3: CAINSDGNTEAFF
DNA: TGTGCCATCAATTCGGACGGAAACACTGAAGCTTTCTTT

D: -
size: many
J: TRBJ2-5
V: TRBV3-1
CDR3: CASSQAHLQETQYF
DNA: TGTGCCAGCAGCCAAGCCCACCTCCAAGAGACCCAGTACTTC

D: TRBD2
size: many
J: TRBJ2-3
V: TRBV5-6
CDR3: CASSFRRTSGRYTDTQYF
DNA: TGTGCCAGCAGCTTCCGCCGGACTAGCGGGAGGTACACAGATACGCAGTATTTT

D: -
size: few
J: TRBJ1-5
V: TRBV3-1
CDR3: CASSQDFGSSGNQPQHF
DNA: TGTGCCAGCAGCCAAGATTTTGGAAGTTCGGGCAATCAGCCCCAGCATTTT

D: -
size: many
J: TRBJ2-1
V: TRBV11-2
CDR3: CASSRRGSSNEQFF
DNA: TGTGCCAGCAGCCGCAGAGGAAGCAGCAATGAGCAGTTCTTC

D: TRBD2
size: many
J: TRBJ2-1
V: TRBV11-2
CDR3: CASSSGLAAYNEQFF
DNA: TGTGCCAGCAGCTCGGGACTAGCGGCCTACAATGAGCAGTTCTTC

D: TRBD1
size: many
J: TRBJ1-2
V: TRBV2
CDR3: CASSEGGGNYGYTF
DNA: TGTGCCAGCAGTGAAGGAGGGGGCAACTATGGCTACACCTTC

D: -
size: few
J: TRBJ2-7
V: TRBV27
CDR3: CASSPGTPNYEQYF
DNA: TGTGCCAGCAGTCCCGGGACACCGAACTACGAGCAGTACTTC

D: -
size: many
J: TRBJ2-7
V: TRBV30
CDR3: CAWSVGPGTYEQYF
DNA: TGTGCCTGGAGTGTAGGTCCAGGGACCTACGAGCAGTACTTC

D: -
size: few
J: TRBJ1-1
V: TRBV6-1
CDR3: CASSGTGHANTEAFF
DNA: TGTGCCAGCAGCGGTACGGGACACGCGAACACTGAAGCTTTCTTT

D: -
size: -
J: TRBJ1-1
V: TRBV18
CDR3: CASSPYPTENTEAFF
DNA: TGTGCCAGCTCACCGTACCCGACAGAAAACACTGAAGCTTTCTTT

D: TRBD1
size: -
J: TRBJ1-6
V: TRBV20-1
CDR3: CSASRIGTDNSPLHF
DNA: TGCAGTGCTAGTAGAATCGGGACAGATAATTCACCCCTCCACTTT

D: -
size: -
J: TRBJ1-5
V: TRBV28
CDR3: CASSSPDASNQPQHF
DNA: TGTGCCAGCAGTTCCCCCGACGCTAGCAATCAGCCCCAGCATTTT